The rows below give T cell receptor beta chains drawn from one sample of a study of T cell responses to AZD1222 COVID-19 vaccine. Produced via immunoSEQ multiplex PCR; TCRdb's table is partial and in-frame only. Among about 150,000 clones listed, about nine tenths were seen once. This specimen was peripheral blood, taken on day 0 of AZD1222 vaccination. The receptors shown here come from an adult in good health. The CDR3 runs from the conserved cysteine through the conserved F or W. Fields, in order: CDR3 length, V gene, J gene, clone size, D gene, CDR3 DNA, CDR3 protein. The D gene is left open where the match is weak. Not all rows give a size; the values are once, few, many and, for expanded clones, a class.

>15|TRBV7-2|TRBJ1-1|.|.
TGTGCCAGCAGCTTAATATCAGCAGCGAACACTGAAGCTTTCTTT
CASSLISAANTEAFF
>16|TRBV7-9|TRBJ2-7|.|TRBD2
TGTGCCAGCAGCTCAACCGGGACTAGCGCCACCTACGAGCAGTACTTC
CASSSTGTSATYEQYF
>15|TRBV19|TRBJ1-5|once|TRBD1
TGTGCCAGTAGTATGGGTACAGGGGTAAGTCAGCCCCAGCATTTT
CASSMGTGVSQPQHF
>15|TRBV2|TRBJ1-4|.|.
TGTGCCAGCAGTGAAGCCCCGAAACCGAATGAAAAACTGTTTTTT
CASSEAPKPNEKLFF
>16|TRBV27|TRBJ1-2|.|TRBD1
TGTGCCAGCAGTTCGATAAAACAGGGGGCCTACTATGGCTACACCTTC
CASSSIKQGAYYGYTF
>18|TRBV6-2/TRBV6-3|TRBJ2-4|.|.
TGTGCCAGCAGTTACTCGCCCTGGGGGAGCCCAGCCAAAAACATTCAGTACTTC
CASSYSPWGSPAKNIQYF
>14|TRBV2|TRBJ1-4|.|.
TGTGCCAGCAGTGAAGTAGGGGTTAATGAAAAACTGTTTTTT
CASSEVGVNEKLFF
>18|TRBV5-4|TRBJ2-7|.|TRBD2
TGTGCCAGCAGCTTGTGGGGGAGGGTTTTTAGGGACTCCTACGAGCAGTACTTC
CASSLWGRVFRDSYEQYF
>15|TRBV28|TRBJ1-2|.|.
TGTGCCAGCAGTTTGTGGGGGGCAGGGAACTATGGCTACACCTTC
CASSLWGAGNYGYTF
>16|TRBV30|TRBJ2-3|.|.
TGTGCCTGGAGTGTACGTATGTCCGGGATGACAGATACGCAGTATTTT
CAWSVRMSGMTDTQYF
>18|TRBV10-2|TRBJ2-3|.|TRBD2
TGCGCCAGCAGCGGACCTCTCCCGAGGGAGCCGGGGGGAGATACGCAGTATTTT
CASSGPLPREPGGDTQYF
>15|TRBV3-1/TRBV3-2|TRBJ1-6|.|.
TGTGCCAGCAGCCGCCGAGGGGTGGGGGATTCACCCCTCCACTTT
CASSRRGVGDSPLHF
>15|TRBV6-6|TRBJ2-7|.|TRBD1
TGTGCCAGCAGTTTCCGCTCCCGGGACAGTCCTAAGCAGTACTTC
CASSFRSRDSPKQYF
>12|TRBV10-3|TRBJ1-5|.|.
TGTGCCATCAGTGACAGGGGCCAGCCCCAGCATTTT
CAISDRGQPQHF
>17|TRBV5-6|TRBJ1-3|.|.
TGTGCCAGCAGCTTGTCAGGGCTTCGCCTTCCTGGAAACACCATATATTTT
CASSLSGLRLPGNTIYF
>14|TRBV7-8|TRBJ2-1|.|.
TGTGCCAGCAGCCTATACGGGGGCTACAATGAGCAGTTCTTC
CASSLYGGYNEQFF
>12|TRBV20-1|TRBJ1-6|.|.
TGCAGTGCTAGTAGTACGGGGTCACCCCTCCACTTT
CSASSTGSPLHF
>13|TRBV7-8|TRBJ1-1|.|.
TGTGCCAGCAGCTCCCAGGGGTACACTGAAGCTTTCTTT
CASSSQGYTEAFF
>15|TRBV6-5|TRBJ2-2|.|.
TGTGCCAGCAGAAAAACCGGGCAGGGGATATGGGAGCTGTTTTTT
CASRKTGQGIWELFF
>14|TRBV19|TRBJ1-1|.|.
TGTGCCAGTATTCGGGGCCAAGGGAACACTGAAGCTTTCTTT
CASIRGQGNTEAFF
>14|TRBV19|TRBJ2-3|.|.
TGTGCCAGTAGTCAGGGGGGAGTAACGAATACGCAGTATTTT
CASSQGGVTNTQYF
>12|TRBV6-5|TRBJ2-7|.|.
TGTGCCAGCAGACACAGCTTCTACGAGCAGTACTTC
CASRHSFYEQYF
>14|TRBV7-9|TRBJ2-1|.|TRBD2
TGTGCCAGCACCATCCTAGCGGACTACAATGAGCAGTTCTTC
CASTILADYNEQFF
>16|TRBV5-5|TRBJ2-2|.|.
TGTGCCAGCAGCTTGCGCGAAATCCCGAACACCGGGGAGCTGTTTTTT
CASSLREIPNTGELFF
>18|TRBV18|TRBJ1-1|.|.
TGTGCCAGCTCACCACAGTCCCCCCAAACAGCGGGGTCCACTGAAGCTTTCTTT
CASSPQSPQTAGSTEAFF
>13|TRBV27|TRBJ1-1|.|.
TGTGCCAGCAGGGTACAGGGAAGCACTGAAGCTTTCTTT
CASRVQGSTEAFF
>14|TRBV9|TRBJ1-5|.|.
TGTGCCAGCAGCGTAGGGGTGGGTAATCAGCCCCAGCATTTT
CASSVGVGNQPQHF
>15|TRBV6-5|TRBJ2-1|.|TRBD2
TGTGCCAGCAGTTACTCAGCGGGAGTATACCATGAGCAGTTCTTC
CASSYSAGVYHEQFF
>12|TRBV7-9|TRBJ2-7|once|.
TGTGCCAGCAGCTCCTCCCCCGGCGAGCAGTACTTC
CASSSSPGEQYF
>17|TRBV6-4|TRBJ2-7|once|.
TGTGCCAGCAGTGACCCGAGGAAACCTCTGTGGAGGCGCGAGCAGTACTTC
CASSDPRKPLWRREQYF
>17|TRBV23-1|TRBJ1-1|.|.
TGCGCCAGCAGTCAGGGACCCCGGGAGGCCGCGAACACTGAAGCTTTCTTT
CASSQGPREAANTEAFF
>13|TRBV4-3|TRBJ1-5|once|.
TGCGCCAGCAGTGCGACAGTAATTCAGCCCCAGCATTTT
CASSATVIQPQHF
>13|TRBV28|TRBJ1-5|.|.
TGTGCCAGCAGGCTACAGGTTAATCAGCCCCAGCATTTT
CASRLQVNQPQHF